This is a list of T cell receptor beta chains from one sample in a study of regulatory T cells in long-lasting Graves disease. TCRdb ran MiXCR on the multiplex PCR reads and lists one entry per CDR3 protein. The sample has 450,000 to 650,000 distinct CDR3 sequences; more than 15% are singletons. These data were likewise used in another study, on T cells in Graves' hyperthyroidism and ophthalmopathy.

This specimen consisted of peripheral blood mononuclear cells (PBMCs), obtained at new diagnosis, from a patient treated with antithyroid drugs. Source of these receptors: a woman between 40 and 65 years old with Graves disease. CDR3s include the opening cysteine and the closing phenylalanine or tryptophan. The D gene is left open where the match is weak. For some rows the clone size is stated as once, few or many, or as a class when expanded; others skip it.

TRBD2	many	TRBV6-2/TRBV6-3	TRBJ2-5	CASSSRWAGGPQETQYF	TGTGCCAGCAGCTCCCGTTGGGCGGGGGGCCCTCAAGAGACCCAGTACTTC
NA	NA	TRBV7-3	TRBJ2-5	CASSPAGVEETQYF	TGTGCCAGCAGCCCAGCGGGCGTTGAAGAGACCCAGTACTTC
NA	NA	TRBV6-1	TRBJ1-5	CASTGQSYSNQPQHF	TGTGCCAGCACAGGACAGAGTTATAGCAATCAGCCCCAGCATTTT
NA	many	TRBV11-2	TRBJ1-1	CASSSQGRGWTEAFF	TGTGCCAGCAGCTCTCAGGGGAGGGGGTGGACTGAAGCTTTCTTT
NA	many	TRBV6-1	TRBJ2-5	CASSAPVETQYF	TGTGCCAGCAGTGCGCCGGTAGAGACCCAGTACTTC
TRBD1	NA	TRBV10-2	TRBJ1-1	CASTEGQFIMNTEAFF	TGCGCCAGCACCGAGGGACAGTTCATTATGAACACTGAAGCTTTCTTT
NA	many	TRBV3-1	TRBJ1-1	CASSLRGVTEAFF	TGTGCCAGCAGCTTACGAGGGGTCACTGAAGCTTTCTTT
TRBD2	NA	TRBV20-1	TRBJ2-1	CSARDLAGGLDEQFF	TGCAGTGCTAGAGATCTAGCGGGGGGGCTGGATGAGCAGTTCTTC
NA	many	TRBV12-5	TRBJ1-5	CASGPPPHQPQHF	TGTGCTAGTGGTCCCCCACCCCATCAGCCCCAGCATTTT
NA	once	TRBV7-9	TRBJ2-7	CASSFSTGQPGDEQYF	TGTGCCAGCAGCTTCTCGACGGGGCAGCCGGGGGACGAGCAGTACTTC
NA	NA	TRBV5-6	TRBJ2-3	CASSLFGRGGTDTQYF	TGTGCCAGCAGCTTGTTCGGTCGTGGAGGCACAGATACGCAGTATTTT
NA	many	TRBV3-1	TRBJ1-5	CASSQEAGQPQHF	TGTGCCAGCAGCCAAGAGGCGGGACAGCCCCAGCATTTT
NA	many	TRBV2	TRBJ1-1	CASSDMTENTEAFF	TGTGCCAGCAGTGACATGACAGAGAACACTGAAGCTTTCTTT
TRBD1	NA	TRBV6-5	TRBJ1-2	CASSYGGQNTLYGYTF	TGTGCCAGCAGTTACGGGGGACAGAATACACTCTATGGCTACACCTTC
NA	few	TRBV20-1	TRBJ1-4	CSAMVSGTNEKLFF	TGCAGTGCTATGGTCTCCGGGACTAATGAAAAACTGTTTTTT
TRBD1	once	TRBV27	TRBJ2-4	CASSSGDRIAKNIQYF	TGTGCCAGCAGTTCCGGGGACAGGATTGCCAAAAACATTCAGTACTTC
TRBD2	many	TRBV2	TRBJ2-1	CASKFIAGALSSYNEQFF	TGTGCCAGCAAATTTATAGCGGGGGCCCTGAGCTCCTACAATGAGCAGTTCTTC
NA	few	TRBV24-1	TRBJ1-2	CATSGGDGYTF	TGTGCCACCAGTGGGGGAGACGGCTACACCTTC
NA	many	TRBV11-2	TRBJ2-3	CASSFPWGGASTDTQYF	TGTGCCAGCAGCTTCCCCTGGGGCGGGGCCAGCACAGATACGCAGTATTTT
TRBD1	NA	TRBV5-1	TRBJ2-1	CASSNTGTGGEQFF	TGCGCCAGCAGCAACACCGGGACAGGCGGGGAGCAGTTCTTC
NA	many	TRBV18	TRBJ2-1	CASSPPDGDEQFF	TGTGCCAGCTCACCACCGGACGGCGATGAGCAGTTCTTC
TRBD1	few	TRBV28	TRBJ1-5	CASSLRDRVVQPQHF	TGTGCCAGCAGTCTCCGGGACAGGGTGGTTCAGCCCCAGCATTTT
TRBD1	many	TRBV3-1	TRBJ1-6	CASSPRTGLNSPLHF	TGTGCCAGCAGCCCCCGGACAGGGCTTAATTCACCCCTCCACTTT
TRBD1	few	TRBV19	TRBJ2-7	CASRKQTGGKDEQYF	TGTGCCAGCCGGAAACAGACAGGGGGAAAAGACGAGCAGTACTTC
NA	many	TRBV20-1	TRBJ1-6	CSARDQSRGAYNSPLHF	TGCAGTGCTAGAGATCAGAGTCGAGGGGCCTATAATTCACCCCTCCACTTT
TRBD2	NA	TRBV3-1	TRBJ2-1	CASSILAGGSYNEQFF	TGTGCCAGCAGCATCCTAGCGGGGGGGTCCTACAATGAGCAGTTCTTC
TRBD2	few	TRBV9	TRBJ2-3	CASGTSSNTQYF	TGTGCCAGTGGGACTAGCAGCAATACGCAGTATTTT
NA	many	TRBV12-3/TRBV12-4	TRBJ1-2	CASSAIQRGDYGYTF	TGTGCCAGCAGTGCCATCCAGAGGGGGGACTATGGCTACACCTTC
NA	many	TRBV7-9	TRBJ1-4	CASSLGGTEKLFF	TGTGCCAGCAGCTTGGGGGGGACGGAAAAACTGTTTTTT
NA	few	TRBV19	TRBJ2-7	CASSIVKGAQYF	TGTGCCAGTAGTATAGTGAAGGGAGCGCAGTACTTC
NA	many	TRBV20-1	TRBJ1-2	CSASAVNDYGYTF	TGCAGTGCTAGTGCGGTGAACGACTATGGCTACACCTTC
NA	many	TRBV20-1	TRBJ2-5	CSARTTYQETQYF	TGCAGTGCTAGAACCACGTACCAAGAGACCCAGTACTTC
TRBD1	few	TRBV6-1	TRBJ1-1	CASRTLSGTAEAFF	TGTGCCAGCAGAACACTATCCGGGACAGCTGAAGCTTTCTTT
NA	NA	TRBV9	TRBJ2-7	CASSVEAGGTEQYF	TGTGCCAGCAGCGTAGAGGCAGGAGGAACCGAGCAGTACTTC
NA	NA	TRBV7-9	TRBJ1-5	CASSLYTGPNQPQHF	TGTGCCAGCAGCCTCTACACAGGGCCCAATCAGCCCCAGCATTTT
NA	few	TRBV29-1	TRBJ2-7	CSVEEAGGSYEQYF	TGCAGCGTTGAAGAGGCGGGTGGGTCCTACGAGCAGTACTTC
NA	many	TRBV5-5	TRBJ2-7	CATSRQVPDFSSSYEQYF	TGTGCCACCTCCCGACAGGTTCCGGATTTCTCGAGCTCCTACGAGCAGTACTTC
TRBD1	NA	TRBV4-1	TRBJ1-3	CASSPPGQVGNTIYF	TGCGCCAGCAGCCCACCGGGACAGGTTGGAAACACCATATATTTT
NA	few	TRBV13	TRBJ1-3	CASSLGLGEGGGNTIYF	TGTGCCAGCAGCTTAGGCCTTGGAGAGGGGGGTGGAAACACCATATATTTT
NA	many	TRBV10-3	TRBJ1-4	CAINSGTANEKLFF	TGTGCCATCAACTCCGGGACGGCGAATGAAAAACTGTTTTTT
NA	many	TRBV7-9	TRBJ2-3	CASSSSRGTDTQYF	TGTGCCAGCAGCTCCTCCCGGGGCACAGATACGCAGTATTTT
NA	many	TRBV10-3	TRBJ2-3	CATRMPGADTQYF	TGTGCCACCAGGATGCCGGGGGCGGATACGCAGTATTTT
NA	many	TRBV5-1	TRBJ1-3	CASSLLGLSSGNTIYF	TGCGCCAGCAGCTTGTTAGGGCTCAGCTCTGGAAACACCATATATTTT
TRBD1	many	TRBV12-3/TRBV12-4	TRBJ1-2	CASSLAGTVAYYGYTF	TGTGCCAGCAGTTTAGCGGGGACAGTAGCTTACTATGGCTACACCTTC
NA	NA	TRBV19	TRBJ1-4	CASSISWAATNEKLFF	TGTGCCAGTAGTATTTCGTGGGCTGCAACTAATGAAAAACTGTTTTTT
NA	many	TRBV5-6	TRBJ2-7	CASSLTAFEQYF	TGTGCCAGCAGCTTGACAGCCTTTGAGCAGTACTTC
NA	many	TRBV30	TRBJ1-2	CAWSVGAGVYYGYTF	TGTGCCTGGAGTGTAGGGGCAGGAGTTTACTATGGCTACACCTTC